This T cell receptor (beta chain) was identified during a study of T cells in Graves' hyperthyroidism and ophthalmopathy. Overall study results and limits: Blood also carried most thyroid clonotypes expanded above 0.001.

The CDR3 runs to 14 residues. Per germline, CDR1 SEHNR and CDR2 FQNEAQ (reference sequence). V trimming: 3 bases; J trimming: 7 bases; junction bases outside the gene matches: 4. Extraction of PBMCs used 9 to 10 ml of fresh peripheral blood. It was RNA transcripts that yielded the amplified TCR beta CDR3 regions. The HTBI primer set drove a first-round RT-PCR of the TCR CDR3. In TCRdb, the multiplex PCR reads were re-called with MiXCR into one record per CDR3 protein. Of about 400,000 distinct CDR3 sequences in the sample, roughly 15% were seen once. A note on this clonotype: The antigen is not known.

V is TRBV7-9 and J is TRBJ2-1, with TRBD2 matching over 9 bases. This TCR was sampled from a woman in her twenties or thirties with Graves' ophthalmopathy. The sequenced material came from blood. The CDR3 bases are TGTGCCAGCAGCTTGGTGGCGGGGGGGAATGAGCAGTTCTTC. This gives the protein CASSLVAGGNEQFF.